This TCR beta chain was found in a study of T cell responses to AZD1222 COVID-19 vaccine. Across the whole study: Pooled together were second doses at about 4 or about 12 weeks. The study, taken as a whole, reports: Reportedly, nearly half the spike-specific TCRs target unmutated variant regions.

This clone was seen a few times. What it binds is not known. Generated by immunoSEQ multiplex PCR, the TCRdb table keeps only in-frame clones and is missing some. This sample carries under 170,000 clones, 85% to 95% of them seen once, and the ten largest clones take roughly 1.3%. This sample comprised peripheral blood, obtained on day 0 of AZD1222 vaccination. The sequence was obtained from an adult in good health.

CDR3 loop: CASSLGRFLVVSNEQYV. The CDR3 DNA reads as TGTGCCAGCAGCTTAGGACGGTTTCTGGTCGTCTCCAACGAGCAGTACGTC. The chain uses TRBV7-3 and TRBJ2-7, with no clear D. The CDR3 consists of 17 residues. CDR1 and CDR2 from the germline V gene are SGHTA and FQGTGA.